A selection of T cell receptor beta chains follows, all from one sample in a study of blood T cell repertoires in COVID-19. Method: immunoSEQ multiplex PCR; TCRdb's copy keeps in-frame clones and lacks some. The sample includes 250,000 to 350,000 clones, around 88% seen only once; the top ten take 0.75% to 0.9%. The sequenced sample was peripheral blood. Every receptor here comes from a man younger than 40 with acute or convalescent COVID-19. The conserved cysteine and the conserved F or W are not part of the CDR3 here. Each record gives: CDR3 protein, V gene.

ASRLTPLTDTQY,TRBV5-1
ASSPTSGGAAELF,TRBV7-8
ARTKIHEQY,TRBV23-1
ASSKERGWTTGELF,TRBV21-1
ASRGRKGVSRGNTIY,TRBV7-9
ASKEGLGDNSPLH,TRBV2
ASSLEPRERSSYEQY,TRBV5-1
ASSIYPPMEATEAF,TRBV19
ASSLGIGSGGGETQY,TRBV7-8
ASSLGGRTDTQY,TRBV7-3
ATQQGAPMNTEAF,TRBV19
ASSVQGRQPQH,TRBV2
ASSLDGVDSPLH,TRBV6-5
ASSRIAGTSYNEQF,TRBV3-1/TRBV3-2
ASRQGRGGYLQETQY,TRBV5-1
ASSPRTGNEKLF,TRBV7-2
ASSFAGSYEQY,TRBV5-1
ASSSGAGGRAF,TRBV27
ASRWRSYGYT,TRBV28
ASSLPGRAYEQY,TRBV18
ASSQSGVTEAF,TRBV3-1/TRBV3-2
ASSVSGAGGYT,TRBV9